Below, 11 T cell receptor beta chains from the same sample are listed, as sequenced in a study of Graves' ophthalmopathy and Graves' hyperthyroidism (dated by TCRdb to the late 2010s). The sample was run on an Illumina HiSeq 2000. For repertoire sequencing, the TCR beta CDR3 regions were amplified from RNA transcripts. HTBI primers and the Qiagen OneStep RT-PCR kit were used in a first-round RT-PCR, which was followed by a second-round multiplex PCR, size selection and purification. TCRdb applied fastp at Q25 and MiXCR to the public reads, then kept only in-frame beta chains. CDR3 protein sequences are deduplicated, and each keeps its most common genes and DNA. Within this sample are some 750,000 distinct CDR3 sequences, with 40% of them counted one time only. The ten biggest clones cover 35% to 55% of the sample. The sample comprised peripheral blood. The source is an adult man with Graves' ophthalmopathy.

DNA for the CDR3: TGTGCCAGCAGCTCCACCCTTATAGCGGGAGCCCCCTACGAGCAGTACTTC. Translating gives CASSSTLIAGAPYEQYF. The chain recombines TRBV7-9 with TRBJ2-7; 9 nucleotides align to TRBD2. The CDR3 is 17 residues long. The germline V gene has CDR1 SEHNR and CDR2 FQNEAQ (reference sequence). J lost 2 bases, V lost 4 bases, and 12 bases had no gene match.

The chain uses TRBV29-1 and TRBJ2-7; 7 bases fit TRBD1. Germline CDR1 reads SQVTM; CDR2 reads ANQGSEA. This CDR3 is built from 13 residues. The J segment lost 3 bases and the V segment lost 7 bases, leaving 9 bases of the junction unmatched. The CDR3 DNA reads TGCAGCGGCGACAGGGATCGTGGCTACGAGCAGTACTTC. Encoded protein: CSGDRDRGYEQYF.

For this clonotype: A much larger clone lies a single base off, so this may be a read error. The CDR3 reads CASSVRGFQETQYF. The DNA of the CDR3 is TGTGCCAGCAGTGTACGGGGGTTCCAAGAGACCCAGTACTTC. The J gene is TRBJ2-5, the V gene TRBV2, with D possibly matching TRBD2 (6 bases). Trimming removed 4 bases from V and 1 base from J, with 10 bases in between. CDR1 and CDR2 from the germline V gene are SNHLY and FYNNEI. The CDR3 covers 14 residues.

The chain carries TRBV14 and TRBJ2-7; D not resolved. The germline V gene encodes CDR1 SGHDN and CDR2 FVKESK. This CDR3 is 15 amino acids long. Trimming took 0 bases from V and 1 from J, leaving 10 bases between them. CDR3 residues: CASSQDIGSSYEQYF. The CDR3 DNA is TGTGCCAGCAGCCAAGACATCGGATCTTCCTACGAGCAGTACTTC.

CDR3 DNA sequence: TGCAGCTTAGGGCAGTTGCCTGGTAACTATGGCTACACCTTC. It codes for CSLGQLPGNYGYTF. The chain carries TRBV29-1 and TRBJ1-2, with unresolved D. Trimming left V 8 bases short and J 1 base short, with 17 bases between. CDR1 and CDR2 (germline): SQVTM, ANQGSEA. The CDR3 is made up of 14 amino acids. Together with reference TRBV29-1 and TRBJ1-2, the CDR3 gives the full variable domain: SAVISQKPSRDICQRGTSLTIQCQVDSQVTMMFWYRQQPGQSLTLIATANQGSEATYESGFVIDKFPISRPNLTFSTLTVSNMSPEDSSIYLCSLGQLPGNYGYTFGSGTRLTVV.

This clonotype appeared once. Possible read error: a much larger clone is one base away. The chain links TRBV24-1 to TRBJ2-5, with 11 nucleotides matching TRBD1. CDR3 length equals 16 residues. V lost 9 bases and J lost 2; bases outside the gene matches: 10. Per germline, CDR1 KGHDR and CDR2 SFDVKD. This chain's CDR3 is CATSARDRGSQETQYF. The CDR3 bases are TGTGCCACCTCGGCAAGGGACAGGGGGTCACAAGAGACCCAGTACTTC.

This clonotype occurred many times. CDR3 sequence reads: CASSTATGGTYEQYF. The CDR3 DNA sequence: TGTGCCAGTAGTACCGCGACAGGGGGGACCTACGAGCAGTACTTC. V usage is TRBV19 and J usage is TRBJ2-7; 9 nucleotides align to TRBD1. There are 15 residues in the CDR3. CDR1 and CDR2 (germline): LNHDA, SQIVND (reference sequence). V trimming: 4 bases; J trimming: 2 bases; junction bases outside the gene matches: 6.

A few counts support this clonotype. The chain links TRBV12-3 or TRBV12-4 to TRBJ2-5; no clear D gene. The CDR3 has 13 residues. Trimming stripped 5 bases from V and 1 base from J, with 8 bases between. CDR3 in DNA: TGTGCCAGCAGTAAAGAGGCCCAAGAGACCCAGTACTTC. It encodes CASSKEAQETQYF.

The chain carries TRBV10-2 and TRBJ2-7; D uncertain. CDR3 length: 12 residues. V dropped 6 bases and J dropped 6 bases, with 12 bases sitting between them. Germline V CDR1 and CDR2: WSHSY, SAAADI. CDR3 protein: CASSARQAEQYF. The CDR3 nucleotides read TGCGCCAGCAGCGCCCGACAAGCCGAGCAGTACTTC.

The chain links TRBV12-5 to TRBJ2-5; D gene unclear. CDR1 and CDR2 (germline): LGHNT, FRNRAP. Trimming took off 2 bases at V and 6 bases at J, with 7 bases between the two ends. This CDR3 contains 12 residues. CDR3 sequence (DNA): TGTGCTAGTGGTTTGTGGGGAAAGACCCAGTACTTC. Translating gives CASGLWGKTQYF.

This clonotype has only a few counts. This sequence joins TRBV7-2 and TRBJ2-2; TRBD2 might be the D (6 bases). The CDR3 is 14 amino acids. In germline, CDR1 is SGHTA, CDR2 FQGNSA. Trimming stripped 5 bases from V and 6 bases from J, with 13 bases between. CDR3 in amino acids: CASSQRLVSGELFF. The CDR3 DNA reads TGTGCCAGCAGCCAAAGACTAGTGTCCGGGGAGCTGTTTTTT.